The source of this TCR beta chain is a study of blood T cell repertoires in COVID-19. Produced via immunoSEQ multiplex PCR; TCRdb's table is partial and in-frame only. The data show 45,000 to 65,000 clones, with roughly 90% seen just once and nearly 10% held by the top ten. Deletions cut 5 bases from V and 0 bases from J, with 13 bases between. Germline values: CDR1 MNHEY, CDR2 SMNVEV (reference sequence). The CDR3 loop spans 16 amino acids. This clonotype originated in a woman over 75 with acute or convalescent COVID-19. The sequencing sample was made of peripheral blood. This chain links TRBV27 with TRBJ2-2; D is possibly TRBD2 (6 bases). In nucleotides, the CDR3 is TGTGCCAGCAGTCCATACGGGGAGGCGAACACCGGGGAGCTGTTTTTT. It yields the protein CASSPYGEANTGELFF.